These 26 T cell receptor beta chains were all obtained from the same sample, sequenced in a study of type 1 regulatory T cells. TCRdb analysed the reads with MiXCR anew, one entry per CDR3 protein. The table lists 68,000 or so distinct CDR3 sequences, approximately 47% of them singletons. Antigens of these TCRs are unknown. Sequenced: cultured non-Tr1 T cells, either the whole culture or a sorted T cell fraction (not recorded which). The receptors shown here come from a human donor in good health.

The chain has TRBV28 and TRBJ2-3; no firm D call. The CDR3 has 15 residues. Germline lookup yields CDR1 MDHEN and CDR2 SYDVKM. V was pared by 5 bases and J by 2 bases, with 14 bases between. This CDR3 reads CASSEGEYYTDTQYF. CDR3 nucleotide sequence: TGTGCCAGCAGTGAAGGAGAATATTACACAGATACGCAGTATTTT.

This clonotype showed up just a few times. The chain combines TRBV6-1 with TRBJ2-3, with 8 bases fitting TRBD2. The J segment lost 5 bases and the V segment lost 8 bases, leaving 9 bases of the junction unmatched. CDR1 is MNHNS and CDR2 is SASEGT in the germline V gene. The length of the CDR3 is 14 residues. This CDR3 reads CASERGGGKDTQYF. DNA of the CDR3: TGTGCCAGCGAGCGTGGCGGGGGGAAAGATACGCAGTATTTT.

This clonotype was detected ten times or more. The rearrangement links TRBV5-1 to TRBJ1-1; 8 nucleotides match TRBD1. Germline assignment: CDR1 SGHRS and CDR2 YFSETQ. Trimming at V came to 5 bases and at J to 4 bases, leaving 10 bases not matched to a gene. This CDR3 comprises 15 residues. CDR3 sequence: CASRFYGRGPTEAFF. Here the CDR3 DNA reads TGCGCCAGCAGATTCTACGGCAGGGGGCCCACTGAAGCTTTCTTT.

A few counts support this clonotype. The rearrangement uses TRBV2 and TRBJ2-5; 15 nucleotides agree with TRBD2. The V and J ends lost 8 bases and 6 bases, in that order; junction bases with no gene match: 4. Germline V gives CDR1 SNHLY, CDR2 FYNNEI. There are 14 residues in the CDR3. CDR3 region: CASGLAGGLQTQYF. The CDR3 bases are TGTGCCAGCGGACTAGCGGGGGGGCTGCAGACCCAGTACTTC.

V usage is TRBV19 and J usage is TRBJ1-5; 8 positions match TRBD1. In germline, CDR1 is LNHDA, CDR2 SQIVND (reference sequence). This CDR3 is 16 amino acids long. The V segment lost 8 bases and the J segment 0 bases; nucleotides outside the gene matches: 9. The CDR3 bases are TGTGCCAGTGAAGCCGGGACAGGTTATAGCAATCAGCCCCAGCATTTT. Encoded protein: CASEAGTGYSNQPQHF.

The chain combines TRBV18 with TRBJ2-2; 9 bases agree with TRBD1. Per germline, CDR1 KGHSH and CDR2 LQKENI. The CDR3 is 16 residues long. Trimming cost V 3 bases and J 5 bases; bases outside gene matches: 7. The CDR3 DNA is TGTGCCAGCTCACCGCAGGGACAGGGAAAAACCGGGGAGCTGTTTTTT. Translating gives CASSPQGQGKTGELFF.

The chain links TRBV12-3 or TRBV12-4 to TRBJ2-5; no clear D gene. The CDR3 spans 13 residues. Trimming took off 7 bases at V and 9 bases at J, with 18 bases between the two ends. The CDR3 region is CASTIGRISSQYF. DNA of the CDR3: TGTGCCAGCACCATTGGACGGATCTCGTCCCAGTACTTC.

This clonotype was counted between two and nine times. The genes are TRBV6-5 and TRBJ1-4; no clear D gene. The CDR3 contains 15 residues. Trimming left V 2 bases short and J 8 bases short, with 15 bases between. CDR1 and CDR2 (germline): MNHEY, SVGAGI. The CDR3 nucleotides read TGTGCCAGCAGTTACCGAGCCGACATAATGGAAAAACTGTTTTTT. It yields the protein CASSYRADIMEKLFF.

CDR3 sequence reads: CASSFGQGTDTQYF. The CDR3 coding sequence is TGTGCCAGCAGCTTTGGACAGGGGACAGATACGCAGTATTTT. The genes are TRBV7-9 and TRBJ2-3; TRBD1 matches 9 bases. V dropped 3 bases and J dropped 3; count of bases not matched to a gene: 1. The length of the CDR3 is 14 residues. CDR1 and CDR2 (germline): SEHNR, FQNEAQ (reference sequence).

The chain links TRBV4-1 to TRBJ2-7; 9 bases fit TRBD1. The junction had 20 bases not matched to a gene; V was cut back by 0 bases and J by 5 bases. This CDR3 spans 20 amino acids. Per germline, CDR1 MGHRA and CDR2 YSYEKL. CDR3 bases: TGCGCCAGCAGCCAAGACCAGGAGAGAATCTGGGGGGGACAGGGCGACGAGCAGTACTTC. Protein: CASSQDQERIWGGQGDEQYF.

The chain carries TRBV4-1 and TRBJ1-2; possible D gene TRBD1, 6 bases. Per germline, CDR1 MGHRA and CDR2 YSYEKL. The CDR3 runs to 15 residues. The V gene lost 4 bases and the J gene lost 4 bases, with 16 bases spanning the gap. The CDR3: CASSPPEGGAYGYTF. The CDR3 nucleotides are TGCGCCAGCAGCCCCCCTGAGGGGGGCGCCTATGGCTACACCTTC.

The CDR3 DNA follows: TGCGCCAGTCGGGTGGGGGCAGATACGCAGTATTTT. Its translation: CASRVGADTQYF. V is TRBV5-1 and J is TRBJ2-3; either TRBD1 or TRBD2 may supply D (5 bases each). The CDR3 loop spans 12 amino acids. The germline V and J ends were trimmed by 8 bases and 4 bases, with 11 bases remaining between them. Germline V gene sequence: CDR1 SGHRS, CDR2 YFSETQ. Looking up the rest from reference TRBV5-1 and TRBJ2-3 gives the full variable domain: KAGVTQTPRYLIKTRGQQVTLSCSPISGHRSVSWYQQTPGQGLQFLFEYFSETQRNKGNFPGRFSGRQFSNSRSEMNVSTLELGDSALYLCASRVGADTQYFGPGTRLTVL.

Only a few counts were recorded for this clonotype. The chain combines TRBV2 with TRBJ1-1; D is unclear. The germline V gene encodes CDR1 SNHLY and CDR2 FYNNEI. This CDR3 region has 13 residues. The V end was cut by 6 bases, the J end by 1 base, with 9 bases between. CDR3: CASSARQNTEAFF. The CDR3 coding sequence is TGTGCCAGCAGCGCTCGACAGAACACTGAAGCTTTCTTT.

V usage is TRBV29-1 and J usage is TRBJ2-7, with TRBD2 as a possible D gene (6 bases). Looked up from germline, CDR1 is SQVTM and CDR2 is ANQGSEA. This CDR3 contains 12 residues. V lost 6 bases, J lost 4 bases, and 13 bases lay in between. The CDR3 sequence is CSVGTSIYEQYF. CDR3 DNA sequence: TGCAGCGTCGGGACTTCCATTTACGAGCAGTACTTC.

The table lists this clonotype with a count of one. The chain uses TRBV5-1 and TRBJ1-2; D not resolved. Deletions cut 4 bases from V and 5 bases from J, with 18 bases between. The germline V gene encodes CDR1 SGHRS and CDR2 YFSETQ. The CDR3 is made up of 15 amino acids. The CDR3 coding sequence is TGCGCCAGCAGCCATCGGGCCGTCGGGGAATATGGCTACACCTTC. Translation: CASSHRAVGEYGYTF.

The sample holds a few counts of this clonotype. The J gene is TRBJ1-3, the V gene TRBV6-5, with TRBD1 identical over 9 bases. Germline CDR1 reads MNHEY; CDR2 reads SVGAGI. This CDR3 has 15 residues. J was trimmed by 2 bases and V by 4 bases; bases with no gene match: 3. In DNA form, the CDR3 reads TGTGCCAGCAGTTCGGGACAGGGAGCTGGAAACACCATATATTTT. Translation: CASSSGQGAGNTIYF.

The chain links TRBV7-6 to TRBJ2-3, with TRBD2 matching 12 bases. The junction had 12 bases not matched to a gene; V was cut back by 5 bases and J by 9 bases. This CDR3 has 16 amino acids. Germline values: CDR1 SGHVS, CDR2 FNYEAQ. The CDR3, as DNA: TGTGCCAGCAGCGGGGTACTAGCGGGGGGACCCCAAACGCAGTATTTT. The encoded protein is CASSGVLAGGPQTQYF.

The rearrangement uses TRBV7-9 and TRBJ2-2; D gene ambiguous. V was cut by 7 bases and J by 3 bases, with 9 bases left in between. CDR3 size: 13 residues. Looked up from germline, CDR1 is SEHNR and CDR2 is FQNEAQ (reference sequence). CDR3 coding DNA: TGTGCCAGCACCTCACAGTACACCGGGGAGCTGTTTTTT. It codes for CASTSQYTGELFF.

The V call is TRBV13, the J call TRBJ2-6, with D tentatively TRBD1 (6 bases). Trimming left V 0 bases short and J 0 bases short, with 12 bases between. CDR1 is PRHDT, CDR2 FYEKMQ, per germline (reference sequence). The CDR3 runs to 18 residues. CDR3 amino acids: CASSLGGRGFSGANVLTF. CDR3 bases: TGTGCCAGCAGCTTAGGAGGCAGGGGTTTCTCTGGGGCCAACGTCCTGACTTTC.

This clonotype occurred a few times. The chain couples TRBV20-1 to TRBJ1-1; 12 bases are shared with TRBD1. The CDR3 sequence is 15 residues long. Germline lookup yields CDR1 DFQATT and CDR2 SNEGSKA (reference sequence). J gave up 5 bases and V 6 bases, and 10 bases lay outside the gene matches. As DNA, the CDR3 is TGCAGTGCAAACCGGGACAGGGGGCGGAGGACTGAAGCTTTCTTT. It codes for CSANRDRGRRTEAFF.

The chain couples TRBV5-4 to TRBJ2-2, with TRBD2 as a possible D gene (6 bases). V was cut by 4 bases and J by 6 bases, with 10 bases left in between. Germline V gene sequence: CDR1 SGHNT, CDR2 YYREEE (reference sequence). This CDR3 has 13 amino acids. CDR3 protein: CASSPWGAGELFF. The CDR3 DNA follows: TGTGCCAGCAGCCCCTGGGGGGCCGGGGAGCTGTTTTTT.

This clonotype came up once. The chain employs TRBV12-3 or TRBV12-4 and TRBJ2-1; D ambiguous. This CDR3 has 14 amino acids. V lost 9 bases and J lost 6, with 18 bases in between. The CDR3 DNA reads TGTGCCAGTTCCTGGTCCCGCAAGGGCAATGAGCAGTTCTTC. Translating it yields CASSWSRKGNEQFF.

On this clonotype itself: Mismatch with germline at one junction end may stem from a read error. The chain joins TRBV14 to TRBJ2-1, with 11 bases lining up with TRBD2. CDR1 SGHDN and CDR2 FVKESK come from the germline V gene. The CDR3 spans 14 residues. The CDR3 here is CASSQGSSGGLPLF. CDR3 in DNA: TGTGCCAGCAGCCAAGGATCTAGCGGGGGGCTGCCCCTCTTC.

The table lists this clonotype with a few counts. The chain employs TRBV5-1 and TRBJ2-5; D is ambiguous. The length of the CDR3 is 15 residues. Germline-derived CDR1 and CDR2 are SGHRS and YFSETQ. Trimming took 4 bases from V and 0 from J, leaving 13 bases between them. CDR3 DNA sequence: TGCGCCAGCAGCGTTAGTGGTGAATACCAAGAGACCCAGTACTTC. Its translation is CASSVSGEYQETQYF.

This clonotype showed up just a few times. This sequence joins TRBV20-1 and TRBJ2-1; possibly TRBD1 or TRBD2 for D (6 bases each). The ends were cut back, 6 bases at V and 8 bases at J, with 11 bases in the middle. Germline loops: CDR1 DFQATT, CDR2 SNEGSKA (reference sequence). The CDR3 sequence is 11 residues long. CDR3 DNA sequence: TGCAGTGCATACGGGGGCCATGAGCAGTTCTTC. Translated: CSAYGGHEQFF.

In its sample, this clonotype was seen a few times. J is TRBJ2-7 and V is TRBV6-6, with D uncertain. V lost 5 bases to trimming and J lost 0 bases, with 8 bases between them. CDR3 size: 13 residues. Looked up from germline, CDR1 is MNHNY and CDR2 is SVGAGI (reference sequence). CDR3: CASSRGHSYEQYF. The CDR3 DNA follows: TGTGCCAGCAGTCGAGGCCACTCCTACGAGCAGTACTTC.